The 29 T cell receptor beta chains in this list originate from one sample, sequenced in a study of Graves' ophthalmopathy and Graves' hyperthyroidism. Transcripts of RNA were the source for amplifying TCR beta CDR3 regions. First-round RT-PCR relied on HTBI primers, and a second-round multiplex PCR came next. TCRdb reanalysed the multiplex PCR reads using MiXCR and keeps one entry per CDR3 protein. The table has 400,000 to 450,000 distinct CDR3 sequences, 20% to 25% seen once. The sequenced sample consisted of peripheral blood. Source of these receptors: a woman younger than 30 with stable Graves' hyperthyroidism.

The table lists this clonotype with many counts. This chain uses TRBV20-1 with TRBJ2-7; D is unclear. V gave up 2 bases and J gave up 0 bases, with 11 bases separating them. The CDR3 has 14 residues. The germline CDR1 and CDR2 sequences are DFQATT and SNEGSKA (reference sequence). CDR3 region: CSARTSTASYEQYF. The CDR3 region has the DNA TGCAGTGCTAGAACTTCTACCGCCTCCTACGAGCAGTACTTC.

The sample holds many counts of this clonotype. This chain joins TRBV6-1 and TRBJ2-5, with TRBD2 matching over 9 bases. The CDR3 totals 15 residues. Per the germline V gene, CDR1 is MNHNS and CDR2 is SASEGT. V was pared by 5 bases and J by 4 bases, with 8 bases of the junction left unmatched. The CDR3 coding sequence is TGTGCCAGCAGTACGCCGGGACTAGCTCGAGAGACCCAGTACTTC. Translated: CASSTPGLARETQYF.

This clonotype has ten or more counts. The chain couples TRBV28 to TRBJ2-5; 8 bases are shared with TRBD2. This CDR3 region has 15 residues. V was clipped by 7 bases and J by 2 bases; unmatched bases: 9. Germline values: CDR1 MDHEN, CDR2 SYDVKM. In nucleotides, the CDR3 is TGTGCCAGCACCCGCGGGGGGAGACGGCAAGAGACCCAGTACTTC. This gives the protein CASTRGGRRQETQYF.

Ten or more counts support this clonotype. The gene calls are TRBV11-2 and TRBJ2-4; TRBD1 or TRBD2 may be the D gene (5 bases each). This CDR3 has 11 residues. CDR1 and CDR2 from the germline V gene are SGHAT and FQNNGV. V was pared by 5 bases and J by 12 bases, with 11 bases between. The DNA of the CDR3 is TGTGCCAGCAGCGCGACCGGGACTCAGTACTTC. It translates to CASSATGTQYF.

The rearrangement joins TRBV20-1 to TRBJ2-5, with D possibly TRBD2 on 7 matching bases. The CDR3 has 13 amino acids. The ends were cut back, 3 bases at V and 9 bases at J, with 17 bases in the middle. Germline assignment: CDR1 DFQATT and CDR2 SNEGSKA (reference sequence). The DNA of the CDR3 is TGCAGTGCTAGGGGGGGGCCCAGAAGGCCCCAGTACTTC. This translates into CSARGGPRRPQYF.

This clonotype was observed many times. The chain recombines TRBV6-1 with TRBJ2-7; TRBD2 aligns across 12 bases. From germline, CDR1 is MNHNS and CDR2 SASEGT. The ends lost 4 bases at V and 4 bases at J; junction bases unmatched: 5. The CDR3 totals 15 residues. The CDR3 DNA is TGTGCCAGCAGTGGACTAGCGGGAGACGGGTACGAGCAGTACTTC. Translating gives CASSGLAGDGYEQYF.

The genes are TRBV27 and TRBJ2-2, with 12 bases matching TRBD2. The CDR3 length is 18 residues. Germline loops: CDR1 MNHEY, CDR2 SMNVEV (reference sequence). J gave up 5 bases and V 5 bases, and 12 bases lay outside the gene matches. The CDR3 region is CASSQPGLAGISTGELFF. The DNA of the CDR3 is TGTGCCAGCAGTCAACCAGGACTAGCGGGAATTTCAACCGGGGAGCTGTTTTTT.

Ten or more counts support this clonotype. The chain combines TRBV7-6 with TRBJ2-7, with TRBD2 matching 8 bases. Losses at the gene ends were 2 bases for V and 0 bases for J; bases not matched to a gene: 12. The CDR3 is made up of 18 amino acids. CDR1 SGHVS and CDR2 FNYEAQ come from the germline V gene. The CDR3 here is CASSLKGVAGPFSYEQYF. In DNA, the CDR3 is TGTGCCAGCAGCTTAAAGGGCGTAGCGGGACCCTTCTCCTACGAGCAGTACTTC.

This clonotype was counted at least ten times. This chain joins TRBV7-2 and TRBJ1-6, with D possibly TRBD1 on 5 matching bases. Trimming removed 1 base from V and 4 bases from J, with 14 bases in between. Looked up from germline, CDR1 is SGHTA and CDR2 is FQGNSA. The CDR3 is made up of 17 amino acids. The CDR3 is CASSLVGAGGYNSPLHF. Written as DNA, the CDR3 is TGTGCCAGCAGCTTAGTAGGGGCTGGGGGTTATAATTCACCCCTCCACTTT.

This clonotype was detected only a few times. The chain couples TRBV12-3 or TRBV12-4 to TRBJ1-4; D is perhaps TRBD1 (5 bases). The length of the CDR3 is 12 residues. V shed 5 bases and J shed 7 bases, with 8 bases lying between them. The CDR3 DNA is TGTGCCAGCAGTCGGGACGTTGAAAAACTGTTTTTT. This codes for CASSRDVEKLFF.

This clonotype occurred many times. The V gene is TRBV7-2, the J gene TRBJ1-1; D is perhaps TRBD1 (5 bases). Trimming shortened V by 2 bases and J by 7 bases, and 17 bases separated the two germline ends. This CDR3 has 15 amino acids. CDR1 is SGHTA, CDR2 FQGNSA, per germline. CDR3 bases: TGTGCCAGCAGCTTACAGGGACGGGGTGAGAGTGAAGCTTTCTTT. This gives the protein CASSLQGRGESEAFF.

The chain recombines TRBV15 with TRBJ1-1, with D unclear. Trimming took 1 base from V and 10 from J, leaving 22 bases between them. Germline loops: CDR1 LNHNV, CDR2 YYDKDF (reference sequence). This CDR3 spans 16 amino acids. The CDR3 DNA follows: TGTGCCACCAGCAGAGCAATAGGACGCGAGGGTCTGTTAGCTTTCTTT. This encodes CATSRAIGREGLLAFF.

This clonotype was seen ten or more times. This sequence joins TRBV9 and TRBJ2-5; D is perhaps TRBD1 or TRBD2 (6 bases each). The CDR3 covers 15 residues. The V end lost 5 bases, the J end lost 0 bases, and 14 bases lay between the germline ends. CDR1 and CDR2 from the germline V gene are SGDLS and YYNGEE. For the CDR3, the DNA is TGTGCCAGCAGTCGAGGGGGGTCGGACCAAGAGACCCAGTACTTC. The encoded protein is CASSRGGSDQETQYF.

This clonotype occurred many times. J is TRBJ1-2 and V is TRBV6-1; TRBD1 might be the D (6 bases). Deletions cut 0 bases from V and 6 bases from J, with 17 bases between. CDR1 is MNHNS, CDR2 SASEGT, per germline. The CDR3 is 16 residues long. CDR3 sequence reads: CASSEAGLQGANGYTF. In nucleotides, the CDR3 is TGTGCCAGCAGTGAAGCGGGACTACAGGGCGCCAATGGCTACACCTTC.

This clonotype occurred a few times. The chain combines TRBV30 with TRBJ1-2; 9 bases map to TRBD1. The CDR3 totals 15 residues. CDR1 and CDR2 (germline): GTSNPN, SVGIG (reference sequence). J lost 4 bases, V lost 0 bases, and 6 bases had no gene match. CDR3 region: CAWSVTGGSGYGYTF. CDR3 bases: TGTGCCTGGAGTGTCACAGGGGGCTCGGGCTATGGCTACACCTTC.

The chain joins TRBV7-2 to TRBJ1-2; D gene ambiguous. V lost 0 bases and J lost 7, with 9 bases in between. CDR3 length: 13 residues. Germline loops: CDR1 SGHTA, CDR2 FQGNSA. Written as DNA, the CDR3 is TGTGCCAGCAGCTTAGCGCCGGGATCTGGCTACACCTTC. Protein sequence: CASSLAPGSGYTF.

This rearrangement joins TRBV15 to TRBJ1-1; D unresolved. Trimming removed 6 bases from V and 5 bases from J, with 10 bases in between. The CDR3 is made up of 12 amino acids. From germline, CDR1 is LNHNV and CDR2 YYDKDF (reference sequence). In DNA, the CDR3 is TGTGCCACCAGTGGTAGATGGACTGAAGCTTTCTTT. Its protein product is CATSGRWTEAFF.

The chain carries TRBV6-1 and TRBJ2-7, with TRBD1 matching 8 bases. This CDR3 comprises 14 residues. From germline, CDR1 is MNHNS and CDR2 SASEGT. The J segment lost 4 bases and the V segment lost 6 bases, leaving 8 bases of the junction unmatched. The CDR3 DNA is TGTGCCAGCAGCATTCGGGACAGGAGGTACGAGCAGTACTTC. Translating it yields CASSIRDRRYEQYF.

This clonotype was observed a handful of times. The chain carries TRBV18 and TRBJ2-7; D ambiguous. The CDR3 totals 15 residues. Germline V gene data show CDR1 as KGHSH and CDR2 as LQKENI. The V gene lost 2 bases and the J gene lost 2 bases, with 13 bases spanning the gap. CDR3 region: CASSPRGQRPYEQYF. The DNA for the CDR3 is TGTGCCAGCTCACCAAGAGGTCAGAGGCCCTACGAGCAGTACTTC.

This clonotype was picked up many times. The rearrangement joins TRBV19 to TRBJ2-5; the match to TRBD2 covers 9 bases. This CDR3 region has 16 residues. Per the germline V gene, CDR1 is LNHDA and CDR2 is SQIVND (reference sequence). V gave up 3 bases and J gave up 5 bases; unmatched junction bases: 10. CDR3 coding DNA: TGTGCCAGTAGTATCGGCGGGAGGGCTATTGGGGAGACCCAGTACTTC. Its protein is CASSIGGRAIGETQYF.

The chain couples TRBV6-1 to TRBJ1-1, with a tentative D call TRBD1 (5 bases). The CDR3 contains 15 residues. Germline V gene data show CDR1 as MNHNS and CDR2 as SASEGT. Trimming pared 2 bases from V and 4 bases from J, leaving 14 bases between. The CDR3 DNA sequence: TGTGCCAGCAGTGAACGCCCCCGGGGCCCCACTGAAGCTTTCTTT. As protein: CASSERPRGPTEAFF.

This clonotype has a count of ten or more. This chain connects TRBV5-1 to TRBJ2-2; the D gene is possibly TRBD1 (5 bases). The germline CDR1 and CDR2 sequences are SGHRS and YFSETQ. Trimming took 0 bases from V and 3 from J, leaving 6 bases between them. There are 14 residues in the CDR3. This CDR3 is CASSLEQDTGELFF. CDR3 in DNA: TGCGCCAGCAGCTTGGAACAGGACACCGGGGAGCTGTTTTTT.

This clonotype was picked up many times. This chain connects TRBV29-1 to TRBJ2-5, with 10 bases lining up with TRBD2. The germline CDR1 and CDR2 sequences are SQVTM and ANQGSEA. Germline trimming cut 4 bases from V and 1 base from J; bases unmatched to any gene: 0. The CDR3 contains 13 residues. The CDR3 bases are TGCAGCGTTGTAGCGGGAGGCCAAGAGACCCAGTACTTC. Translation gives CSVVAGGQETQYF.

This clonotype has a count of ten or more. This chain connects TRBV6-5 to TRBJ1-1; D is perhaps TRBD1 (6 bases). The CDR3 totals 16 residues. Germline V gives CDR1 MNHEY, CDR2 SVGAGI. V gave up 0 bases and J gave up 1 base, with 12 bases separating them. The CDR3 nucleotides read TGTGCCAGCAGTTACTCGAGAAGGGGGGAGAACACTGAAGCTTTCTTT. Translating gives CASSYSRRGENTEAFF.

This clonotype was detected many times. This chain joins TRBV30 and TRBJ1-1; D is unresolved. This CDR3 has 12 amino acids. In germline, CDR1 is GTSNPN, CDR2 SVGIG (reference sequence). V was clipped by 8 bases and J by 0 bases, with 10 bases between them. The CDR3 DNA follows: TGTGCCACGGACGGAATGAACACTGAAGCTTTCTTT. As protein: CATDGMNTEAFF.

The chain joins TRBV11-2 to TRBJ2-6; a weak D match, TRBD2 (5 bases). The CDR3 sequence is 17 residues long. Per germline, CDR1 SGHAT and CDR2 FQNNGV. Trimming took off 4 bases at V and 1 base at J, with 14 bases between the two ends. The chain's CDR3 is CASSSLVRASGANVLTF. The CDR3 bases are TGTGCCAGCAGCTCGCTGGTGAGGGCGTCTGGGGCCAACGTCCTGACTTTC.

The V call is TRBV25-1, the J call TRBJ2-7; the match to TRBD1 covers 7 bases. CDR1 is MGHDK, CDR2 SYGVNS, per germline. J gave up 3 bases and V 5 bases, and 7 bases lay outside the gene matches. This CDR3 has 14 residues. CDR3 region: CASSPRGIHYEQYF. CDR3 nucleotides: TGTGCCAGCAGTCCCAGGGGGATCCACTACGAGCAGTACTTC.

This clonotype showed up many times. The chain carries TRBV6-2 or TRBV6-3 and TRBJ2-7; TRBD2 aligns across 9 bases. Trimming at V came to 6 bases and at J to 6 bases, leaving 12 bases not matched to a gene. CDR3 length: 15 amino acids. Germline-derived CDR1 and CDR2 are MNHEY and SVGEGT. CDR3 DNA sequence: TGTGCCAGCAGCTCCGTCCTAGCGGGGCTCTTCGAGCAGTACTTC. This codes for CASSSVLAGLFEQYF.

This clonotype has ten or more counts. The chain is built from TRBV12-3 or TRBV12-4 and TRBJ1-5, with a weak D call TRBD1 (5 bases). V was pared by 3 bases and J by 5 bases, with 14 bases between. The CDR3 consists of 15 residues. The CDR3 reads CASSFQLGADQPQHF. The DNA of the CDR3 is TGTGCCAGCAGTTTCCAACTCGGGGCAGATCAGCCCCAGCATTTT.